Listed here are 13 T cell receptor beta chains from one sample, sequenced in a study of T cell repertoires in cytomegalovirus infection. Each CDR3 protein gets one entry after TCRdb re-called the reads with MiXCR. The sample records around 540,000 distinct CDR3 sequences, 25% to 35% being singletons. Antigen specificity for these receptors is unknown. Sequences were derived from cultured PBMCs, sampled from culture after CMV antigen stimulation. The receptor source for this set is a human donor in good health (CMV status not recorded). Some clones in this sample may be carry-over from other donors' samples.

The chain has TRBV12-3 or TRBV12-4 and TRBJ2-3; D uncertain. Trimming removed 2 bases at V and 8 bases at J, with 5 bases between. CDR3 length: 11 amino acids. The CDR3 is CASSLHPTQYF. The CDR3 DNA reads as TGTGCCAGCAGTTTACACCCTACGCAGTATTTT.

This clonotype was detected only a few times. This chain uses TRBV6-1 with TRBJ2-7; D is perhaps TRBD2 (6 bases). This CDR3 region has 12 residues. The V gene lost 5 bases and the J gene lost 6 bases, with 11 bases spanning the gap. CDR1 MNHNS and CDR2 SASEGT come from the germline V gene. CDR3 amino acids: CASSPPGGEQYF. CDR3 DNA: TGTGCCAGCAGTCCCCCCGGGGGCGAGCAGTACTTC.

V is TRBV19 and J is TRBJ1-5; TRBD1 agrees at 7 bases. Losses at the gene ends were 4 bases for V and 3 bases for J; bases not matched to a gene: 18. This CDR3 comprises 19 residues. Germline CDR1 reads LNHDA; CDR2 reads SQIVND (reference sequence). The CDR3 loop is CASSNPTSSGQSINQPQHF. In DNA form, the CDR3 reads TGTGCCAGTAGTAACCCTACCTCATCGGGACAGTCTATCAATCAGCCCCAGCATTTT.

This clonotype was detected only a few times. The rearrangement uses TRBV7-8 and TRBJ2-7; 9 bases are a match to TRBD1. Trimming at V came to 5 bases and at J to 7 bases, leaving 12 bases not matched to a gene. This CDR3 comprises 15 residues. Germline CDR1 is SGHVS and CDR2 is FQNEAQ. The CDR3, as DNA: TGTGCCAGCAGCCCGCTTAGGACAGGGGCCACGGAGCAGTACTTC. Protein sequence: CASSPLRTGATEQYF. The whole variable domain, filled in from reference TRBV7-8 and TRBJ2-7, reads GAGVSQSPRYKVAKRGQDVALRCDPISGHVSLFWYQQALGQGPEFLTYFQNEAQLDKSGLPSDRFFAERPEGSVSTLKIQRTQQEDSAVYLCASSPLRTGATEQYFGPGTRLTVT.

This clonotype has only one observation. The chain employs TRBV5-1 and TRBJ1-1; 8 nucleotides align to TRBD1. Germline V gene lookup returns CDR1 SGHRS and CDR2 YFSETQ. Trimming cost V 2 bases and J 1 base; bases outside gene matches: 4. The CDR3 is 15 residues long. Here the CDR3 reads CASSLWTGPNTEAFF. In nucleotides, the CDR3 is TGCGCCAGCAGCTTATGGACAGGGCCGAACACTGAAGCTTTCTTT.

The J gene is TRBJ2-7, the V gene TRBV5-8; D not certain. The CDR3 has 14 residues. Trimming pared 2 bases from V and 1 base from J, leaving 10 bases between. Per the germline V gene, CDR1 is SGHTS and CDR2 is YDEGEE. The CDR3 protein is CASSFGLGSYEQYF. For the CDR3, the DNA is TGTGCCAGCAGCTTTGGGCTAGGGTCCTACGAGCAGTACTTC.

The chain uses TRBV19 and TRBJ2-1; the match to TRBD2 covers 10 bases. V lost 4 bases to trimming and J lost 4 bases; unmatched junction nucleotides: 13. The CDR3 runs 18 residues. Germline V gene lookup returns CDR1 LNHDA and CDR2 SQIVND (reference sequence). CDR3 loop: CASSSQLGLAEIYNEQFF. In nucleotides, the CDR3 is TGTGCCAGTAGTAGCCAGCTTGGACTAGCGGAGATATACAATGAGCAGTTCTTC.

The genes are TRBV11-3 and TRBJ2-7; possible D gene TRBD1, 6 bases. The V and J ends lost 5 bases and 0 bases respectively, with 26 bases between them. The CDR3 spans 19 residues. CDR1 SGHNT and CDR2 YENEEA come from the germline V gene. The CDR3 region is CASSARTAPIILSSYEQYV. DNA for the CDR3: TGTGCCAGCAGCGCCCGGACAGCCCCCATAATTCTCAGCTCCTACGAGCAGTACGTC.

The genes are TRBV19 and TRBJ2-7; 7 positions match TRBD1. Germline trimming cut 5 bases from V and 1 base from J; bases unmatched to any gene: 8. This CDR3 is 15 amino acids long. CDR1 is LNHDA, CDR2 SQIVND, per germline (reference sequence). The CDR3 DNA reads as TGTGCCAGTAGTCGTCGACAGGGCGTATCCTACGAGCAGTACGTC. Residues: CASSRRQGVSYEQYV.

In DNA, the CDR3 is TGTGCCAGCAGTTCCCTATACGGGGCCGGGGAGCTGTTTTTT. It codes for CASSSLYGAGELFF. The rearrangement links TRBV6-2 or TRBV6-3 to TRBJ2-2, with D possibly TRBD2 on 5 matching bases. The length of the CDR3 is 14 residues. V was shortened by 4 bases and J by 6 bases, with 12 bases between the two germline ends. The germline V gene encodes CDR1 MNHEY and CDR2 SVGEGT.

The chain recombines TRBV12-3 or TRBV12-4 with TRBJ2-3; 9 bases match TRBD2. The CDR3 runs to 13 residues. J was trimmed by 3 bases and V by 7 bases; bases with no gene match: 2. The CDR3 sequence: CASTGLATDTQYF. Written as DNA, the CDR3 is TGTGCCAGCACCGGACTAGCGACAGATACGCAGTATTTT.

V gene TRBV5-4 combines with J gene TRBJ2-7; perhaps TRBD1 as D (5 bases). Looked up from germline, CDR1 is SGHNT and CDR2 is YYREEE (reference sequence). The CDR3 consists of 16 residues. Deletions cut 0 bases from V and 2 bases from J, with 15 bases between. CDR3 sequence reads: CASSLGGQGLAYEQYF. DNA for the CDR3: TGTGCCAGCAGCTTGGGGGGCCAGGGATTAGCCTACGAGCAGTACTTC.

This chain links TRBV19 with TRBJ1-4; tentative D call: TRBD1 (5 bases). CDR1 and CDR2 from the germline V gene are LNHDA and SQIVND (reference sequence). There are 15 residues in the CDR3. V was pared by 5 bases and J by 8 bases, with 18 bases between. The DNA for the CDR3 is TGTGCCAGTAGTTTCTCGTCCAGGGATCGGGAAAAACTGTTTTTT. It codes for CASSFSSRDREKLFF.